The 18 T cell receptor beta chains presented below share a single source sample, sequenced in a study of vaccination and CD4 T cells after COVID-19. Sequenced with the Oncomine TCR Beta short-read assay was DNA taken from cultured CD4+ T cells. TCRdb called the PCR reads again in MiXCR, with one record for every CDR3 protein. Counted here are 20,000 to 25,000 distinct CDR3 sequences, roughly 44% occurring once; the ten biggest clones make up approximately 5.4%. The antigens these receptors bind are not known. Time point in this sample: late sampling 161 to 241 days after vaccination in a few convalescent patients. Documented treatment: 10-day PBMC culture with coronavirus spike peptide pools or control peptides (ViraFEST assay). Specimen: CD4+ T cells from blood, cultured in vitro, collected about 7 months after SARS-CoV-2 vaccination. The receptors shown here come from a human donor who had recovered from COVID-19.

Only a few counts were recorded for this clonotype. The V gene is TRBV20-1, the J gene TRBJ2-3; the D gene is possibly TRBD1 (8 bases). The length of the CDR3 is 16 residues. Trimming removed 1 base from V and 5 bases from J, with 19 bases in between. Looked up from germline, CDR1 is DFQATT and CDR2 is SNEGSKA (reference sequence). The CDR3 loop is CSARVKAGQAQDTQYF. CDR3 sequence (DNA): TGCAGTGCTAGAGTAAAAGCGGGACAGGCCCAAGATACGCAGTATTTT.

The gene calls are TRBV20-1 and TRBJ1-5; D is possibly TRBD1 (6 bases). Germline V lookup: CDR1 DFQATT, CDR2 SNEGSKA (reference sequence). This CDR3 has 14 residues. Trimming took off 3 bases at V and 6 bases at J, with 15 bases between the two ends. CDR3 bases: TGCAGTGCTAGCGATACAGGGTTGGCTCAGCCCCAGCATTTT. Its protein is CSASDTGLAQPQHF.

The rearrangement uses TRBV20-1 and TRBJ2-6; no clear D gene. This CDR3 is 12 amino acids long. CDR1 is DFQATT, CDR2 SNEGSKA, per germline (reference sequence). Deletions cut 3 bases from V and 4 bases from J, with 4 bases between. This chain's CDR3 is CSASSGANVLTF. The CDR3 nucleotides read TGCAGTGCTAGCTCCGGGGCCAACGTCCTGACTTTC.

This chain links TRBV19 with TRBJ2-4; D call uncertain. CDR1 is LNHDA and CDR2 is SQIVND in the germline V gene (reference sequence). With 4 bases removed from V and 0 bases from J, the gap between germline ends came to 4 bases. This CDR3 is built from 13 residues. The CDR3 DNA reads TGTGCCAGTAGTAGGGTAGCCAAAAACATTCAGTACTTC. Its protein product is CASSRVAKNIQYF.

There are a few counts of this clonotype. V and J are TRBV6-1 and TRBJ2-4, with D maybe TRBD1 (6 bases). CDR1 is MNHNS, CDR2 SASEGT, per germline. V was shortened by 3 bases and J by 10 bases, with 16 bases between the two germline ends. The length of the CDR3 is 14 residues. The CDR3 region is CASSETPGQRIQYF. Here the CDR3 DNA reads TGTGCCAGCAGTGAGACCCCGGGACAAAGAATTCAGTACTTC.

The CDR3 DNA follows: TGTGCCAGCAGTTTGCCGACTAGCGGGAGGGAAAAAGAGCAGTACTTC. This encodes CASSLPTSGREKEQYF. The chain recombines TRBV28 with TRBJ2-7; 14 bases align to TRBD2. The germline gives CDR1 MDHEN, CDR2 SYDVKM. The CDR3 runs 16 residues. The V gene end was trimmed by 3 bases and the J gene end by 7 bases; junction bases not matched to a gene: 8. The full variable domain, rest sourced from reference TRBV28 and TRBJ2-7, is DVKVTQSSRYLVKRTGEKVFLECVQDMDHENMFWYRQDPGLGLRLIYFSYDVKMKEKGDIPEGYSVSREKKERFSLILESASTNQTSMYLCASSLPTSGREKEQYFGPGTRLTVT.

The rearrangement uses TRBV2 and TRBJ1-1; 8 bases are a match to TRBD1. This CDR3 is built from 15 residues. V shed 6 bases and J 4 bases; nucleotides not matched to a gene: 10. The V gene's germline CDR1 is SNHLY and CDR2 FYNNEI. CDR3 residues: CASSPQGALGTEAFF. DNA for the CDR3: TGTGCCAGCAGCCCTCAGGGGGCTCTCGGCACTGAAGCTTTCTTT.

In DNA, the CDR3 is TGTGCCAGCAGCTCGTCGGGGAGCGGGAGGCGCCTTGAGCAGTTCTTC. Translated: CASSSSGSGRRLEQFF. J is TRBJ2-1 and V is TRBV7-2, with TRBD2 matching over 9 bases. Per germline, CDR1 SGHTA and CDR2 FQGNSA. V dropped 4 bases and J dropped 9; count of bases not matched to a gene: 13. This CDR3 is 16 amino acids long.

The chain links TRBV6-5 to TRBJ2-6; D not resolved. Germline lookup yields CDR1 MNHEY and CDR2 SVGAGI. The CDR3 is 20 amino acids. Trimming left V 0 bases short and J 2 bases short, with 20 bases between. CDR3 sequence: CASSYSTVVFGGTGANVLTF. Here the CDR3 DNA reads TGTGCCAGCAGTTACTCTACAGTGGTTTTCGGTGGGACTGGGGCCAACGTCCTGACTTTC.

This clonotype was seen only a few times. This chain links TRBV6-1 with TRBJ2-4; D ambiguous. There are 13 residues in the CDR3. V was shortened by 6 bases and J by 1 base, with 7 bases between the two germline ends. CDR1 and CDR2 (germline): MNHNS, SASEGT. The CDR3 DNA sequence: TGTGCCAGCAGAAATGGGGCCAAAAACATTCAGTACTTC. Its protein product is CASRNGAKNIQYF.

The chain uses TRBV10-3 and TRBJ1-1; TRBD1 agrees at 8 bases. Germline V gives CDR1 ENHRY, CDR2 SYGVKD. Trimming cost V 4 bases and J 5 bases; bases outside gene matches: 12. The CDR3 has 16 residues. The CDR3 loop is CAISVVARTGSTEAFF. The CDR3 DNA reads as TGTGCCATCAGTGTCGTTGCCCGGACAGGGTCGACTGAAGCTTTCTTT.

The chain joins TRBV7-9 to TRBJ2-1, with D perhaps assigned TRBD1 or TRBD2 (5 bases each). The CDR3 totals 14 residues. The germline V and J ends were trimmed by 6 bases and 6 bases, with 15 bases remaining between them. The V gene's germline CDR1 is SEHNR and CDR2 FQNEAQ (reference sequence). CDR3 amino acids: CASSPSQRGNEQFF. The CDR3 DNA follows: TGTGCCAGCAGTCCTTCTCAGAGGGGCAATGAGCAGTTCTTC.

This clonotype was detected only a few times. The chain has TRBV27 and TRBJ2-7; 10 bases align to TRBD1. The CDR3 loop spans 17 amino acids. V was clipped by 2 bases and J by 2 bases; unmatched bases: 9. Germline V gene data show CDR1 as MNHEY and CDR2 as SMNVEV (reference sequence). CDR3 residues: CASSLRPPDRGTYEQYF. The CDR3 nucleotides are TGTGCCAGCAGTTTACGGCCCCCGGACAGGGGGACCTACGAGCAGTACTTC.

The chain has TRBV7-9 and TRBJ2-1, with 12 bases aligning to TRBD2. With 1 base clipped from V and 0 bases from J, the junction kept 10 bases outside the gene matches. Germline values: CDR1 SEHNR, CDR2 FQNEAQ (reference sequence). The CDR3 runs to 20 residues. In DNA form, the CDR3 reads TGTGCCAGCAGCTTAGGAGCACTAGCGGGAGGACCCTTCTCCTACAATGAGCAGTTCTTC. Its translation: CASSLGALAGGPFSYNEQFF. Based on the CDR3 plus reference TRBV7-9 and TRBJ2-1, the full variable domain is DTGVSQNPRHKITKRGQNVTFRCDPISEHNRLYWYRQTLGQGPEFLTYFQNEAQLEKSRLLSDRFSAERPKGSFSTLEIQRTEQGDSAMYLCASSLGALAGGPFSYNEQFFGPGTRLTVL.

The chain recombines TRBV6-2 or TRBV6-3 with TRBJ2-3, with D perhaps TRBD1 (5 bases). The V end was cut by 3 bases, the J end by 5 bases, with 15 bases between. The CDR3 has 15 residues. CDR1 is MNHEY and CDR2 is SVGEGT in the germline V gene. CDR3: CASSYWSQGEDTQYF. The DNA of the CDR3 is TGTGCCAGCAGTTATTGGTCTCAGGGTGAAGATACGCAGTATTTT.

V is TRBV20-1 and J is TRBJ2-5; D possibly corresponds to TRBD1 (5 bases). This CDR3 has 13 amino acids. The germline gives CDR1 DFQATT, CDR2 SNEGSKA (reference sequence). With 6 bases removed from V and 6 bases from J, the gap between germline ends came to 17 bases. The CDR3 is CSALSHQGQTQYF. CDR3 coding DNA: TGCAGTGCCCTCTCGCATCAGGGTCAGACCCAGTACTTC.

The gene calls are TRBV7-9 and TRBJ2-5; no firm D call. The V and J ends lost 8 bases and 2 bases respectively, with 6 bases between them. The CDR3 consists of 11 residues. Germline V lookup: CDR1 SEHNR, CDR2 FQNEAQ (reference sequence). The CDR3 nucleotides are TGTGCCAGCGAACAGCAAGAGACCCAGTACTTC. Amino acids: CASEQQETQYF.

The chain links TRBV28 to TRBJ2-1; 7 bases match TRBD2. CDR1 MDHEN and CDR2 SYDVKM come from the germline V gene. The CDR3 is made up of 15 amino acids. Losses at the gene ends were 6 bases for V and 1 base for J; bases not matched to a gene: 6. The CDR3 coding sequence is TGTGCCAGCAGCGAGCGGGAACTATCCTACAATGAGCAGTTCTTC. It encodes CASSERELSYNEQFF.